The present T cell receptor (beta chain) was sequenced within a study of blood T cell repertoires in COVID-19. Across the whole study: Acute-phase and convalescent COVID-19 samples originated in the United States, Italy and Spain. In each case, the material was cDNA or gDNA derived from T cells, B-cell-depleted T cells, or PBMCs.

CDR1 and CDR2 (germline): MDHEN, SYDVKM. Trimming removed 6 bases at V and 2 bases at J, with 11 bases between. There are 13 residues in the CDR3. Sequencing used immunoSEQ multiplex PCR; TCRdb keeps in-frame clones, though not all of them. The data show around 340,000 clones, about 83% seen once. Sequenced material: peripheral blood. This TCR was recovered from a man aged 25 to 40 with active or convalescent COVID-19. The J gene is TRBJ2-7, the V gene TRBV28; possibly TRBD2 for D (5 bases). CDR3 protein: CASSPPSTYEQYF. CDR3 sequence (DNA): TGTGCCAGCAGCCCTCCTAGCACCTACGAGCAGTACTTC.